What follows are 2 T cell receptor beta chains derived from one specimen sequenced in a study of shared clonotypes between healthy human individuals. Measured with immunoSEQ multiplex PCR; TCRdb has only the in-frame clones, and not every one. The sample yields roughly 380,000 clones, around 96% seen once. Sequencing was carried out using memory CD8+ T cells sorted from blood. Stated subset: CD45RO+ cells pooled with CCR7-negative TemRA cells. The receptor set was obtained from a young man in good health.

The chain uses TRBV29-1 and TRBJ1-2; 8 bases agree with TRBD1. Germline assignment: CDR1 SQVTM and CDR2 ANQGSEA. CDR3 length equals 13 residues. V lost 7 bases to trimming and J lost 4 bases; unmatched junction nucleotides: 8. CDR3 DNA sequence: TGCAGCGGCCAGGGGGCGGGGGGCTATGGCTACACCTTC. It encodes CSGQGAGGYGYTF.

The rearrangement uses TRBV28 and TRBJ1-2; weak D call: TRBD1 (6 bases). Trimming removed 8 bases at V and 6 bases at J, with 10 bases between. Germline CDR1 reads MDHEN; CDR2 reads SYDVKM. This CDR3 spans 11 amino acids. CDR3 in amino acids: CASEGVDGYTF. Written as DNA, the CDR3 is TGTGCCAGCGAGGGGGTCGATGGCTACACCTTC.